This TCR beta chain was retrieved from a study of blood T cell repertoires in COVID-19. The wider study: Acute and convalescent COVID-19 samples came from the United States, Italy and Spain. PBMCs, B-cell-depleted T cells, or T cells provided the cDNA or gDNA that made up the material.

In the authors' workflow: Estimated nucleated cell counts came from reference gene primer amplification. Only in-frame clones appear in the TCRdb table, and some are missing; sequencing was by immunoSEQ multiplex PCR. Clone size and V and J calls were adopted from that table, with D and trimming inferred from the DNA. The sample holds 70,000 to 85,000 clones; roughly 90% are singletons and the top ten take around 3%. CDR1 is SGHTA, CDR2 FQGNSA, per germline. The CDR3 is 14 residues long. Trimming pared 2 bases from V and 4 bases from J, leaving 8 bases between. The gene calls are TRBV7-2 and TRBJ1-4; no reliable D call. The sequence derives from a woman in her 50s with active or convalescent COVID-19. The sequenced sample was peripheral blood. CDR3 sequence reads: CASSLSQVNEKLFF. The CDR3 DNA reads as TGTGCCAGCAGCTTAAGCCAGGTTAATGAAAAACTGTTTTTT.